This is a list of T cell receptor beta chains from one sample in a study of T cell changes during pregnancy in multiple sclerosis. The table came from immunoSEQ multiplex PCR; TCRdb's copy has only in-frame clones and leaves some out. This table holds 120,000 or so clones, approximately 94% found once. This specimen consisted of peripheral blood, obtained before pregnancy. These TCRs come from a female donor with multiple sclerosis, enrolled in a pregnancy study. Both conserved end residues are part of each CDR3. Each record gives: J gene, V gene, clone size, D gene, CDR3 DNA, CDR3 protein. The D gene is left open where the match is weak. Clone size is shown for a subset of rows, as once, few, many or a class of expanded clone.

j_call: TRBJ2-1
v_call: TRBV28
clone_size: -
d_call: TRBD2
cdr3_nt: TGTGCCAGCAGTTCCCTAGCGGGAGGGAGGTACAATGAGCAGTTCTTC
cdr3_aa: CASSSLAGGRYNEQFF

j_call: TRBJ2-2
v_call: TRBV29-1
clone_size: -
d_call: TRBD2
cdr3_nt: TGCAGCGTGTCGGGGGGGGGTAGGACTAGCTCCGGACCCGGGGAGCTGTTTTTT
cdr3_aa: CSVSGGGRTSSGPGELFF

j_call: TRBJ1-2
v_call: TRBV27
clone_size: -
d_call: -
cdr3_nt: TGTGCCAGCAGTTCCACCCCGGGGGGGGCGCAATATGGCTACACCTTC
cdr3_aa: CASSSTPGGAQYGYTF

j_call: TRBJ1-2
v_call: TRBV19
clone_size: -
d_call: TRBD1
cdr3_nt: TGTGCCAGTAGTATAGTCGGGGGACAGGCTGAACGCTACACCTTC
cdr3_aa: CASSIVGGQAERYTF

j_call: TRBJ2-1
v_call: TRBV6-1
clone_size: -
d_call: TRBD2
cdr3_nt: TGTGCCAGCAGTCCCGACTGGCGGGAGAACAATGAGCAGTTCTTC
cdr3_aa: CASSPDWRENNEQFF

j_call: TRBJ2-3
v_call: TRBV5-1
clone_size: -
d_call: -
cdr3_nt: TGCGCCAGCAGCTCCCGGGACTTACCAGATACGCAGTATTTT
cdr3_aa: CASSSRDLPDTQYF

j_call: TRBJ2-7
v_call: TRBV6-5
clone_size: -
d_call: TRBD2
cdr3_nt: TGTGCCAGCAGTTTACGGGCGGGAGGCTACGAGCAGTACTTC
cdr3_aa: CASSLRAGGYEQYF

j_call: TRBJ2-5
v_call: TRBV10-3
clone_size: -
d_call: TRBD2
cdr3_nt: TGTGCCATCACCCCCGGACTAGCGGCTCAAGAGACCCAGTACTTC
cdr3_aa: CAITPGLAAQETQYF

j_call: TRBJ1-2
v_call: TRBV2
clone_size: -
d_call: -
cdr3_nt: TGTGCCAGCAGTACTGAACTCAGGCCGGTCTATGGCTACACCTTC
cdr3_aa: CASSTELRPVYGYTF

j_call: TRBJ2-1
v_call: TRBV9
clone_size: -
d_call: -
cdr3_nt: TGTGCCAGCAGCGTAGCTCCCACATCCTACAATGAGCAGTTCTTC
cdr3_aa: CASSVAPTSYNEQFF

j_call: TRBJ2-5
v_call: TRBV7-3
clone_size: -
d_call: -
cdr3_nt: TGTGCCAGCAGTAGCAACGGGGGAGGGGGAGAGACCCAGTACTTC
cdr3_aa: CASSSNGGGGETQYF

j_call: TRBJ2-3
v_call: TRBV18
clone_size: -
d_call: TRBD1
cdr3_nt: TGTGCCAGCTCACCAAGGACAGGGACAGATACGCAGTATTTT
cdr3_aa: CASSPRTGTDTQYF

j_call: TRBJ2-1
v_call: TRBV7-9
clone_size: -
d_call: TRBD1
cdr3_nt: TGTGCCAGCAGCTTAGCGTGGCAGGGGGTATCCTACAATGAGCAGTTCTTC
cdr3_aa: CASSLAWQGVSYNEQFF

j_call: TRBJ2-1
v_call: TRBV5-1
clone_size: -
d_call: -
cdr3_nt: TGCGCCAGCAGCGGGGCGAATGAGCAGTTCTTC
cdr3_aa: CASSGANEQFF

j_call: TRBJ1-2
v_call: TRBV10-1
clone_size: -
d_call: TRBD1
cdr3_nt: TGCGCCAGCAGAGCAGGGGGGGGCTACACCTTC
cdr3_aa: CASRAGGGYTF

j_call: TRBJ2-1
v_call: TRBV6-6
clone_size: few
d_call: TRBD2
cdr3_nt: TGTGCCAGCAGCCCTCAACGGGGGGGCGGCGATGAGCAGTTCTTC
cdr3_aa: CASSPQRGGGDEQFF

j_call: TRBJ2-7
v_call: TRBV2
clone_size: once
d_call: -
cdr3_nt: TGTGCCAGTCGGCAGGGGTTGTCGCAGTACTTC
cdr3_aa: CASRQGLSQYF

j_call: TRBJ1-6
v_call: TRBV9
clone_size: -
d_call: -
cdr3_nt: TGTGCCAGCAGCGCGACAGGATATAATTCACCCCTCCACTTT
cdr3_aa: CASSATGYNSPLHF

j_call: TRBJ2-1
v_call: TRBV27
clone_size: -
d_call: TRBD2
cdr3_nt: TGTGCCAGCAGTTTCCGGGGGACTAGCGGGAGGCGAGGGAATGAGCAGTTCTTC
cdr3_aa: CASSFRGTSGRRGNEQFF

j_call: TRBJ2-3
v_call: TRBV18
clone_size: -
d_call: TRBD2
cdr3_nt: TGTGCCAGCTCACCTTCTGGACTAGCGGGAGGCCCCCTCACAGATACGCAGTATTTT
cdr3_aa: CASSPSGLAGGPLTDTQYF

j_call: TRBJ1-4
v_call: TRBV6-1
clone_size: -
d_call: -
cdr3_nt: TGTGCCACACATGTGGGAGAACCTAATGAAAAACTGTTTTTT
cdr3_aa: CATHVGEPNEKLFF

j_call: TRBJ2-3
v_call: TRBV5-6
clone_size: -
d_call: -
cdr3_nt: TGTGCCAGCAGCTTGGGTCGGAGGGATACGCAGTATTTT
cdr3_aa: CASSLGRRDTQYF

j_call: TRBJ1-4
v_call: TRBV27
clone_size: -
d_call: TRBD1
cdr3_nt: TGTGCCAGCAGTACCATTCCGGGACAGCCACCTAATGAAAAACTGTTTTTT
cdr3_aa: CASSTIPGQPPNEKLFF

j_call: TRBJ1-5
v_call: TRBV19
clone_size: -
d_call: -
cdr3_nt: TGTGCCAGTAGTATAGTAGGAGGGCAGCCCCAGCATTTT
cdr3_aa: CASSIVGGQPQHF

j_call: TRBJ1-5
v_call: TRBV7-9
clone_size: -
d_call: -
cdr3_nt: TGTGCCAGCAGCTTAGCAGGGGGGGCCTATCAGCCCCAGCATTTT
cdr3_aa: CASSLAGGAYQPQHF

j_call: TRBJ2-7
v_call: TRBV11-3
clone_size: -
d_call: -
cdr3_nt: TGTGCCAGCAGCTTAGACCCCCGGCGGGAGCAGTACTTC
cdr3_aa: CASSLDPRREQYF

j_call: TRBJ1-1
v_call: TRBV7-9
clone_size: -
d_call: TRBD1
cdr3_nt: TGTGCCAGCAGTTCCGGGACAGGGGGCGCGAACACTGAAGCTTTCTTT
cdr3_aa: CASSSGTGGANTEAFF

j_call: TRBJ2-7
v_call: TRBV2
clone_size: once
d_call: TRBD2
cdr3_nt: TGTGCCAGCACTAGCGGGAGGTACGAGCAGTACTTC
cdr3_aa: CASTSGRYEQYF

j_call: TRBJ2-7
v_call: TRBV4-1
clone_size: once
d_call: -
cdr3_nt: TGCGCCAGCAGCCAAGACAGAAGTACCTACGAGCAGTACTTC
cdr3_aa: CASSQDRSTYEQYF

j_call: TRBJ2-3
v_call: TRBV29-1
clone_size: -
d_call: TRBD2
cdr3_nt: TGCAGCGTCCCGACTAGCGGGGGGCTCACAGATACGCAGTATTTT
cdr3_aa: CSVPTSGGLTDTQYF

j_call: TRBJ1-1
v_call: TRBV9
clone_size: -
d_call: -
cdr3_nt: TGTGCCAGCAGCGTAACGTGGGGCGCGAGTGAAGCTTTCTTT
cdr3_aa: CASSVTWGASEAFF

j_call: TRBJ1-2
v_call: TRBV6-6
clone_size: -
d_call: -
cdr3_nt: TGTGCCAGCAGTCGCGACAAGCCTAACTATGGCTACACCTTC
cdr3_aa: CASSRDKPNYGYTF

j_call: TRBJ2-7
v_call: TRBV6-5
clone_size: -
d_call: TRBD1
cdr3_nt: TGTGCCAGCAGTTACACCCCGGGACAGGTGAACGAGCAGTACTTC
cdr3_aa: CASSYTPGQVNEQYF

j_call: TRBJ2-5
v_call: TRBV19
clone_size: -
d_call: TRBD2
cdr3_nt: TGTGCCAGTAGTATACTAGCGGGAGGCCGAGAGACCCAGTACTTC
cdr3_aa: CASSILAGGRETQYF

j_call: TRBJ1-4
v_call: TRBV5-1
clone_size: -
d_call: -
cdr3_nt: TGCGCCAGCAGCTTGGGCGGATACTCAACTAATGAAAAACTGTTTTTT
cdr3_aa: CASSLGGYSTNEKLFF

j_call: TRBJ2-7
v_call: TRBV6-4
clone_size: -
d_call: -
cdr3_nt: TGTGCCAGCAGTGACCAGGACAGTCCCTACGAGCAGTACTTC
cdr3_aa: CASSDQDSPYEQYF

j_call: TRBJ1-1
v_call: TRBV28
clone_size: -
d_call: -
cdr3_nt: TGTGCCAGCAGGTTACAACACCTGAACACTGAAGCTTTCTTT
cdr3_aa: CASRLQHLNTEAFF

j_call: TRBJ2-6
v_call: TRBV19
clone_size: -
d_call: -
cdr3_nt: TGTGCCAGTAGTATCCGCTCTGGGGCCAACGTCCTGACTTTC
cdr3_aa: CASSIRSGANVLTF

j_call: TRBJ2-5
v_call: TRBV19
clone_size: once
d_call: -
cdr3_nt: TGTGCCAGTAGTGTCTGGTCGCAGAACCCACAAGAGACCCAGTACTTC
cdr3_aa: CASSVWSQNPQETQYF

j_call: TRBJ2-1
v_call: TRBV9
clone_size: -
d_call: -
cdr3_nt: TGTGCCAGCAGCGCCCGCCAGGGTCCCCCCTACAGGGATGAGCAGTTCTTC
cdr3_aa: CASSARQGPPYRDEQFF

j_call: TRBJ2-1
v_call: TRBV5-1
clone_size: -
d_call: TRBD2
cdr3_nt: TGCGCCAGCAGCTCTGGACTAGCGGATTACAATGAGCAGTTCTTC
cdr3_aa: CASSSGLADYNEQFF

j_call: TRBJ1-3
v_call: TRBV7-2
clone_size: -
d_call: -
cdr3_nt: TGTGCCAGCAGCTACGATCCTGGGGGGAACGGAAACACCATATATTTT
cdr3_aa: CASSYDPGGNGNTIYF

j_call: TRBJ1-2
v_call: TRBV5-8
clone_size: -
d_call: -
cdr3_nt: TGTGCCAGCAGCCTTACTTATGGCTACACCTTC
cdr3_aa: CASSLTYGYTF

j_call: TRBJ1-4
v_call: TRBV7-9
clone_size: -
d_call: -
cdr3_nt: TGTGCCAGCAGCTTCTCAGGGATTTCTAAAGATGAAAAACTGTTTTTT
cdr3_aa: CASSFSGISKDEKLFF

j_call: TRBJ2-2
v_call: TRBV28
clone_size: -
d_call: TRBD2
cdr3_nt: TGTGCCAGCAGTTTATTCGCTAGCGGGAGGGGGGACACCGGGGAGCTGTTTTTT
cdr3_aa: CASSLFASGRGDTGELFF

j_call: TRBJ2-3
v_call: TRBV10-2
clone_size: once
d_call: TRBD2
cdr3_nt: TGCGCCAGCAGTTCGAGCGGGAGCGGCACAGATACGCAGTATTTT
cdr3_aa: CASSSSGSGTDTQYF

j_call: TRBJ1-5
v_call: TRBV6-4
clone_size: -
d_call: -
cdr3_nt: TGTGCCAGCAGTGAGGACTTCGGTAGCAATCAGCCCCAGCATTTT
cdr3_aa: CASSEDFGSNQPQHF

j_call: TRBJ2-7
v_call: TRBV7-2
clone_size: once
d_call: -
cdr3_nt: TGTGCCAGCAGCTTAAAGCGGACCCTCTACGAGCAGTACTTC
cdr3_aa: CASSLKRTLYEQYF

j_call: TRBJ1-5
v_call: TRBV6-5
clone_size: -
d_call: -
cdr3_nt: TGTGCCAGCAGAGACAGCACTAATCAGCCCCAGCATTTT
cdr3_aa: CASRDSTNQPQHF

j_call: TRBJ2-7
v_call: TRBV5-1
clone_size: -
d_call: TRBD2
cdr3_nt: TGCGCCAGCAGCTCGGGACTAGCTCCCTACGAGCAGTACTTC
cdr3_aa: CASSSGLAPYEQYF

j_call: TRBJ1-2
v_call: TRBV6-5
clone_size: once
d_call: -
cdr3_nt: TGTGCCAGCAGTTACGAAGTGGGCGTTGGCTACACCTTC
cdr3_aa: CASSYEVGVGYTF

j_call: TRBJ2-1
v_call: TRBV28
clone_size: -
d_call: TRBD2
cdr3_nt: TGTGCCAGCAGCTCGACTAGCGGGAGATTAAATGAGCAGTTCTTC
cdr3_aa: CASSSTSGRLNEQFF

j_call: TRBJ2-3
v_call: TRBV9
clone_size: -
d_call: TRBD2
cdr3_nt: TGTGCCAGCAGCCCTAGCGGGGGTTCCATAGATACGCAGTATTTT
cdr3_aa: CASSPSGGSIDTQYF

j_call: TRBJ2-3
v_call: TRBV11-2
clone_size: -
d_call: -
cdr3_nt: TGTGCCAGCAGCTTACCTGCAGGGTATACGCAGTATTTT
cdr3_aa: CASSLPAGYTQYF

j_call: TRBJ1-5
v_call: TRBV19
clone_size: -
d_call: TRBD1
cdr3_nt: TGTGCCAGTAAGGGGCAGACAGGGATCAACAATCAGCCCCAGCATTTT
cdr3_aa: CASKGQTGINNQPQHF

j_call: TRBJ2-5
v_call: TRBV5-4
clone_size: -
d_call: TRBD2
cdr3_nt: TGTGCCAGCAGCTCATTGCGGGGGGGCCTAGAGACCCAGTACTTC
cdr3_aa: CASSSLRGGLETQYF

j_call: TRBJ2-1
v_call: TRBV19
clone_size: few
d_call: TRBD2
cdr3_nt: TGTGCCAGTAGCCGGGGGGGCCTAGACAATGAGCAGTTCTTC
cdr3_aa: CASSRGGLDNEQFF

j_call: TRBJ2-2
v_call: TRBV29-1
clone_size: once
d_call: -
cdr3_nt: TGCAGCGCCTCCAGGGGAACGAACACCGGGGAGCTGTTTTTT
cdr3_aa: CSASRGTNTGELFF

j_call: TRBJ1-2
v_call: TRBV4-1
clone_size: -
d_call: TRBD1
cdr3_nt: TGCGCCAGCAGCCAAGCCCAAAACAGGGGTAACTATGGCTACACCTTC
cdr3_aa: CASSQAQNRGNYGYTF

j_call: TRBJ2-1
v_call: TRBV2
clone_size: once
d_call: TRBD2
cdr3_nt: TGTGCCAGCAGTGAGAAGTGGTCGCGGGAGGGTTCCGCTGAGCAGTTCTTC
cdr3_aa: CASSEKWSREGSAEQFF